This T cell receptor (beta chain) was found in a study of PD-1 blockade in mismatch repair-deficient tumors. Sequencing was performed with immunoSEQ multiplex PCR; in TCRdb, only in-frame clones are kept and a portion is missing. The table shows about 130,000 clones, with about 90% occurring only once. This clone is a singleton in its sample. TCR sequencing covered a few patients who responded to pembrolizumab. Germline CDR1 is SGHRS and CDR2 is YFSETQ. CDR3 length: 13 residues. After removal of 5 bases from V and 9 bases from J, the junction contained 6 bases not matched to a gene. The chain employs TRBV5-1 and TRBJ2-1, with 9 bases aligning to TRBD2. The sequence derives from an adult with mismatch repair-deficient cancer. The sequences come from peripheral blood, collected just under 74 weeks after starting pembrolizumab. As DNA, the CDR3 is TGCGCCAGCAGTTTAGCGGGAGCCTCTGAGCAGTTCTTC. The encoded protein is CASSLAGASEQFF.